Listed below are T cell receptor beta chains from one sample, sequenced in a study of shared clonotypes between healthy human individuals. Assay used: immunoSEQ multiplex PCR; TCRdb lists only in-frame clones, some missing. Of about 2 million clones in the sample, less than 95% were seen once. Specimen: naive CD8+ T cells sorted from blood. The origin of the receptors is a man between 18 and 29 years old in good health. CDR3s include the opening cysteine and the closing phenylalanine or tryptophan. A D gene is named only where the DNA matches it firmly. The size entry is marked missing in some rows and otherwise reads once, few, many or a size class.

>-|TRBV7-2|TRBJ1-3|TRBD1
TGTGCCAGCAGCCATACAGGGGTTGGAAACACCATATATTTT
CASSHTGVGNTIYF
>-|TRBV27|TRBJ2-1|TRBD1
TGTGCCAGCAGTCTCGACAGGGTGGGCAATGAGCAGTTCTTC
CASSLDRVGNEQFF
>-|TRBV9|TRBJ2-1|TRBD2
TGTGCCAGCAGCGTCCCATCTAGCGGGGCCAATGAGCAGTTCTTC
CASSVPSSGANEQFF
>-|TRBV27|TRBJ2-5|-
TGTGCCAGCAGTTTGGGCAGGGGAGGGGAGACCCAGTACTTC
CASSLGRGGETQYF
>once|TRBV7-8|TRBJ2-4|-
TGTGCCAGCAGCTTAGCGCTGTCCCCAAACATTCAGTACTTC
CASSLALSPNIQYF
>-|TRBV27|TRBJ2-2|-
TGTGCCAGCAGTTTATCAGTGATCACCGGGGAGCTGTTTTTT
CASSLSVITGELFF
>-|TRBV5-1|TRBJ2-3|-
TGCGCCAGCAGCTTGAACTATGGCTACGGCACAGATACGCAGTATTTT
CASSLNYGYGTDTQYF
>-|TRBV5-1|TRBJ2-7|-
TGCGCCAGCAGCTTTGACACAGCCTACGAGCAGTACTTC
CASSFDTAYEQYF
>-|TRBV5-6|TRBJ2-7|-
TGTGCCAGCAGCTTTAGGCAGGCGAGCTCCTACGAGCAGTACTTC
CASSFRQASSYEQYF
>-|TRBV4-2|TRBJ2-1|TRBD2
TGTGCCAGCAGCCACCTAGCGGGGGGCGAATCGAATGAGCAGTTCTTC
CASSHLAGGESNEQFF
>-|TRBV9|TRBJ2-1|-
TGTGCCAGCAGCGCTGCATCCTACAATGAGCAGTTCTTC
CASSAASYNEQFF
>-|TRBV7-9|TRBJ1-1|-
TGTGCCAGCAGCTTTGGAGATCCTGAAGCTTTCTTT
CASSFGDPEAFF
>-|TRBV4-1|TRBJ1-2|-
TGCGCCAGCAGCCCGACAGTTGTCGCTAACTATGGCTACACCTTC
CASSPTVVANYGYTF
>-|TRBV2|TRBJ2-2|TRBD2
TGTGCCAGCAATGGGGTGGCGGGAGGACCTATGAACACCGGGGAGCTGTTTTTT
CASNGVAGGPMNTGELFF
>-|TRBV7-8|TRBJ2-1|-
TGTGCCAGCAGCACAGGACCAGGGCGGGGAGAGCAGTTCTTC
CASSTGPGRGEQFF
>-|TRBV5-1|TRBJ1-1|-
TGCGCCAGCAGCCTCCTAGAGGGGGGCACTGAAGCTTTCTTT
CASSLLEGGTEAFF
>-|TRBV5-1|TRBJ1-1|TRBD1
TGCGCCAGCAGCGAGACAGGGGGCGGCACTGAAGCTTTCTTT
CASSETGGGTEAFF
>-|TRBV6-1|TRBJ2-1|-
-
CASSEVGQGASRFF
>-|TRBV6-6|TRBJ2-2|-
TGTGCCAGCAGTTATTTCGGGGCCGCGAACACCGGGGAGCTGTTTTTT
CASSYFGAANTGELFF
>-|TRBV5-6|TRBJ2-7|-
TGTGCCAGCAGCTTGCTTGGCTACGAGCAGTACTTC
CASSLLGYEQYF
>-|TRBV5-5|TRBJ2-4|TRBD1
TGTGCCAGCAGCTTGGTTTCGGGGACAGGGCGACACATTCAGTACTTC
CASSLVSGTGRHIQYF
>-|TRBV5-6|TRBJ1-2|-
TGTGCCAGCAGCTGGGTCGAGGGATTCCCTAACTATGGCTACACCTTC
CASSWVEGFPNYGYTF
>few|TRBV27|TRBJ2-7|-
TGTGCCAGCAGTTCACAGGCCCCCGAGTACGAGCAGTACTTC
CASSSQAPEYEQYF
>-|TRBV5-1|TRBJ2-7|-
TGCGCCAGCACCTGGGAAGGGGGGCACGAGCAGTACTTC
CASTWEGGHEQYF
>-|TRBV27|TRBJ2-2|TRBD2
TGTGCCAGCACCTACGCGGGAGAGGGAACCGGGGAGCTGTTTTTT
CASTYAGEGTGELFF
>-|TRBV7-2|TRBJ1-2|-
TGTGCCAGCAGCCCCAACCCTCGTGACGAATCGTCGTGGTATGGCTACACCTTC
CASSPNPRDESSWYGYTF
>-|TRBV7-8|TRBJ2-3|TRBD2
TGTGCCAGCAGTCGGGACTACTCTAGCACAGATACGCAGTATTTT
CASSRDYSSTDTQYF
>-|TRBV30|TRBJ1-1|-
TGTGCCTGGAGGTTTCCGCCTCACCCTGAAGCTTTCTTT
CAWRFPPHPEAFF
>-|TRBV6-5|TRBJ2-5|-
TGTGCCAGCAAGGGGTTTCAAGAGACCCAGTACTTC
CASKGFQETQYF
>-|TRBV7-9|TRBJ2-1|-
TGTGCCAGCACCTCAAGTGGGGGAAACTACAATGAGCAGTTCTTC
CASTSSGGNYNEQFF
>-|TRBV2|TRBJ2-6|-
TGTGCCAGCAGTGAAGCGGGGGGGCTTGGGTCCAACGTCCTGACTTTC
CASSEAGGLGSNVLTF
>-|TRBV9|TRBJ2-1|-
TGTGCCAGCAGCAGTAATGACATTGAGCAGTTCTTC
CASSSNDIEQFF
>few|TRBV27|TRBJ2-1|-
TGTGCCAGCAGTTTCGGGGCCTACAATGAGCAGTTCTTC
CASSFGAYNEQFF
>-|TRBV6-5|TRBJ2-3|-
TGTGCCAGCAGTTCCTTCGGCACAGATACGCAGTATTTT
CASSSFGTDTQYF
>-|TRBV5-6|TRBJ2-3|TRBD2
TGTGCCAGCAGCTTGGGGGAGGGGTTCCAATTCGGCACAGATACGCAGTATTTT
CASSLGEGFQFGTDTQYF
>once|TRBV25-1|TRBJ1-2|-
TGTGCCAGCAGTGACAGGGATGGGTCGGCGAACTATGGCTACACCTTC
CASSDRDGSANYGYTF
>-|TRBV7-9|TRBJ2-5|-
TGTGCCAGCAGCTTAATTGACTGGGGGGTAGAGACCCAGTACTTC
CASSLIDWGVETQYF
>-|TRBV4-1|TRBJ2-7|-
TGCGCCAGCAGCCAAGCTGCAGGAGAAGAGCAGTACTTC
CASSQAAGEEQYF
>-|TRBV14|TRBJ1-1|-
TGTGCCAGCAGCCCAAGTAGGGGTCCCTCGAACACTGAAGCTTTCTTT
CASSPSRGPSNTEAFF
>-|TRBV27|TRBJ1-2|TRBD1
TGTGCCAGCAGTCCTATCGGGACAGACTATGGCTACACCTTC
CASSPIGTDYGYTF
>-|TRBV11-2|TRBJ2-7|-
TGTGCCAGCAGCTTAGACGCGGCCTCCTACGAGCAGTACTTC
CASSLDAASYEQYF
>-|TRBV9|TRBJ2-7|-
TGTGCCAGCAGCGTAGCGGATCTTTACGAGCAGTACTTC
CASSVADLYEQYF
>-|TRBV6-6|TRBJ1-2|TRBD1
TGTGCCAGCAGTTCGGACAGGGGAGGAGGGAACGGCTACACCTTC
CASSSDRGGGNGYTF
>-|TRBV28|TRBJ1-5|TRBD1
TGTGCCAGCAGTTTAGCGCAGGGGGATCAGCCCCAGCATTTT
CASSLAQGDQPQHF
>-|TRBV6-6|TRBJ2-7|-
TGTGCCAGCAGTTACGATCCAGGCGCGTCCTCCTACGAGCAGTACTTC
CASSYDPGASSYEQYF
>-|TRBV7-9|TRBJ2-7|-
TGTGCCAGCAGCACGGCCTACGAGCAGTACTTC
CASSTAYEQYF
>-|TRBV28|TRBJ2-7|-
TGTGCCAGCAGTTTTGGGGTCTACGAGCAGTACTTC
CASSFGVYEQYF
>-|TRBV4-3|TRBJ2-3|-
TGCGCCAGCAGCCAAGACCGGACGGGTGGGCATACGCAGTATTTT
CASSQDRTGGHTQYF
>once|TRBV19|TRBJ2-7|TRBD1
TGTGCCAGTAGTCCCGGACAGGGCGTCTCCTACGAGCAGTACTTC
CASSPGQGVSYEQYF
>-|TRBV6-5|TRBJ2-7|-
TGTGCCAGCAGTTACTCGGTGAAGACGGAGCAGTACTTC
CASSYSVKTEQYF
>-|TRBV29-1|TRBJ1-2|-
TGCAGCGTTGAACAGCCTCGAAACTATGGCTACACCTTC
CSVEQPRNYGYTF
>-|TRBV4-1|TRBJ1-6|TRBD1
TGCGCCAGCAGCCAAGGCACAGGGGCTACGTCACCCCTCCACTTT
CASSQGTGATSPLHF
>-|TRBV6-5|TRBJ2-2|-
TGTGCCAGCAGTGAACAGGGTTACACCGGGGAGCTGTTTTTT
CASSEQGYTGELFF
>-|TRBV30|TRBJ1-1|TRBD1
TGTGCCTGGAGGCAAGAATCCGGGACAGGGAACACTGAAGCTTTCTTT
CAWRQESGTGNTEAFF
>-|TRBV19|TRBJ2-5|TRBD2
TGTGCCAGTAGCACATTAGCGGGAGGACTGACCCAGTACTTC
CASSTLAGGLTQYF
>-|TRBV30|TRBJ1-4|-
TGTGCCTGGAGGGGGCAGGGCCATGAAAAACTGTTTTTT
CAWRGQGHEKLFF
>-|TRBV9|TRBJ1-2|-
TGTGCCAGCAGCGATCCCTCGGGGGGCTATGGCTACACCTTC
CASSDPSGGYGYTF